This is a list of T cell receptor beta chains from one sample in a study of a mutant IDH1 vaccine in newly diagnosed glioma. Which antigens these TCRs recognize remains unknown. The assay was immunoSEQ multiplex PCR, and TCRdb's table has in-frame clones only and misses some. The sample lists about 28,000 clones, around 84% seen once, with more than 15% in the top ten. Sequencing used PBMCs, obtained from a glioma patient whose treatment included an IDH1 peptide vaccine. These receptors came from a woman in her twenties or thirties with glioma. The CDR3 runs from the conserved cysteine through the conserved F or W. Each record gives: V gene, J gene, D gene, clone size, CDR3 protein, CDR3 DNA. A D gene is named only where the DNA matches it firmly. Where a row states a size, it is once, few, many or the class of an expanded clone; other rows omit it.

>TRBV21-1|TRBJ1-1|NA|NA
CASSPIRTEAFF
TGTGCCAGCAGTCCAATTCGCACTGAAGCTTTCTTT
>TRBV6-5|TRBJ1-1|NA|NA
CASSYMGVSGGEAFF
TGTGCCAGCAGTTACATGGGCGTGTCTGGGGGCGAAGCTTTCTTT
>TRBV30|TRBJ1-6|TRBD1|NA
CAWSPPTGVYNSPLHF
TGTGCCTGGAGTCCGCCGACAGGGGTCTATAATTCACCCCTCCACTTT
>TRBV18|TRBJ1-2|NA|NA
CASSPDGREGYTF
TGTGCCAGCTCCCCGGACGGCCGTGAAGGCTACACCTTC
>TRBV2|TRBJ2-3|TRBD2|NA
CASSEDAYPTGLAGRSTDTQYF
TGTGCCAGCAGTGAAGACGCGTACCCTACGGGACTAGCGGGGAGAAGCACAGATACGCAGTATTTT
>TRBV29-1|TRBJ1-2|NA|few
CSVELNYGYTF
TGCAGCGTTGAATTAAACTATGGCTACACCTTC
>TRBV30|TRBJ1-5|NA|NA
CAWSVSRVRAGQPQHF
TGTGCCTGGAGTGTTTCTCGGGTCAGGGCAGGGCAGCCCCAGCATTTT
>TRBV29-1|TRBJ1-2|NA|NA
CSVEWKPGKNYGYTF
TGCAGCGTTGAATGGAAGCCAGGGAAGAACTATGGCTACACCTTC
>TRBV5-1|TRBJ1-2|TRBD1|NA
CASSLGTTGDYGYTF
TGCGCCAGCAGCTTGGGGACCACAGGGGACTATGGCTACACCTTC
>TRBV2|TRBJ1-6|TRBD1|medium-sized
CASIQDRGNSPLHF
TGTGCCAGCATCCAGGACAGGGGGAATTCACCCCTCCACTTT
>TRBV2|TRBJ2-1|TRBD2|NA
CASSELVRGAPSYNEQFF
TGTGCCAGCAGTGAATTGGTGCGGGGGGCCCCCTCCTACAATGAGCAGTTCTTC
>TRBV5-1|TRBJ2-1|TRBD2|NA
CASSLDKRGLWNEQFF
TGCGCCAGCAGCTTGGACAAGCGGGGTCTTTGGAATGAGCAGTTCTTC
>TRBV5-6|TRBJ1-2|NA|NA
CASSDVTDWRYGYTF
TGTGCCAGCAGCGACGTGACAGATTGGCGCTATGGCTACACCTTC
>TRBV7-2|TRBJ1-1|NA|few
CASSLASDITEAFF
TGTGCCAGCAGCTTAGCGTCGGACATCACTGAAGCTTTCTTT
>TRBV2|TRBJ1-2|NA|once
CASRPLDGNYGYTF
TGTGCCAGCAGACCCCTCGACGGTAACTATGGCTACACCTTC
>TRBV4-1|TRBJ1-1|NA|NA
CASSHSGPGTEAFF
TGCGCCAGCAGCCACTCGGGGCCTGGGACTGAAGCTTTCTTT
>TRBV7-2|TRBJ1-6|NA|once
CASSPYLPGNYNSPLHF
TGTGCCAGCAGCCCATACCTGCCAGGGAACTATAATTCACCCCTCCACTTT
>TRBV7-9|TRBJ2-1|NA|NA
CASSQDHYNEQFF
TGTGCCAGCAGCCAAGACCATTACAATGAGCAGTTCTTC
>TRBV4-1|TRBJ1-4|NA|once
CASSLKGGATNEKLFF
TGCGCCAGCAGCTTGAAAGGGGGTGCAACTAATGAAAAACTGTTTTTT
>TRBV9|TRBJ2-3|NA|NA
CASSTGITDTQYF
TGTGCCAGCAGCACCGGGATCACAGATACGCAGTATTTT
>TRBV6-5|TRBJ2-3|TRBD2|NA
CASSYVLAGSTQYF
TGTGCCAGCAGTTACGTATTAGCGGGGTCTACGCAGTATTTT
>TRBV6-5|TRBJ2-5|NA|few
CASSYLGLGETQYF
TGTGCCAGCAGTTACTTAGGCTTGGGGGAGACCCAGTACTTC
>TRBV6-1|TRBJ2-5|TRBD2|NA
CASSEIGGGPQETQYF
TGTGCCAGCAGTGAAATAGGCGGGGGGCCTCAAGAGACCCAGTACTTC
>TRBV7-6|TRBJ1-2|NA|once
CASSSRPTNYGYTF
TGTGCCAGCAGCTCCCGACCTACCAACTATGGCTACACCTTC
>TRBV6-5|TRBJ2-7|NA|NA
CASSYRTAYEQYF
TGTGCCAGCAGTTATAGGACAGCCTACGAGCAGTACTTC
>TRBV19|TRBJ1-5|NA|NA
CASSMGGLLIGQPQHF
TGTGCCAGTAGTATGGGGGGGTTACTAATCGGTCAGCCCCAGCATTTT
>TRBV5-4|TRBJ2-2|NA|NA
CASSLAWANTGELFF
TGTGCCAGCAGCTTGGCCTGGGCGAACACCGGGGAGCTGTTTTTT
>TRBV11-2|TRBJ2-7|TRBD2|NA
CASSLDRLGLDYEQYF
TGTGCCAGCAGCTTAGATCGCTTGGGACTAGACTACGAGCAGTACTTC
>TRBV7-2|TRBJ2-7|NA|NA
CASSLVALGGREEQYF
TGTGCCAGCAGCTTAGTGGCTCTCGGGGGGCGTGAAGAGCAGTACTTC
>TRBV4-1|TRBJ2-2|TRBD2|NA
CASSQLAGGAGELFF
TGCGCCAGCAGCCAGCTAGCGGGGGGGGCCGGGGAGCTGTTTTTT
>TRBV19|TRBJ1-1|NA|NA
CASSFTTNTEAFF
TGTGCCAGTAGTTTCACGACGAACACTGAAGCTTTCTTT
>TRBV27|TRBJ2-7|TRBD1|medium-sized
CASRHEGGLDEQYF
TGTGCCAGTAGACACGAAGGGGGCCTGGACGAGCAGTACTTC
>TRBV9|TRBJ1-2|NA|NA
CASSVAVANYGYTF
TGTGCCAGCAGCGTGGCGGTGGCTAACTATGGCTACACCTTC
>TRBV2|TRBJ1-1|NA|NA
CASSYEAGRTEAFF
TGTGCCAGCAGTTACGAGGCCGGGAGGACTGAAGCTTTCTTT
>TRBV7-8|TRBJ2-5|NA|NA
CASSLVRGEYQETQYF
TGTGCCAGCAGCTTGGTCAGGGGGGAGTACCAAGAGACCCAGTACTTC
>TRBV30|TRBJ1-6|NA|NA
CAWSRGGESPLHF
TGTGCCTGGAGTAGAGGGGGAGAGTCACCCCTCCACTTT
>TRBV13|TRBJ2-5|NA|NA
CASSLGTETQYF
TGTGCCAGCAGCTTAGGCACCGAGACCCAGTACTTC
>TRBV4-2|TRBJ2-7|NA|NA
CASSQSSGDTYEQYF
TGTGCCAGCAGCCAATCTTCCGGGGACACCTACGAGCAGTACTTC
>TRBV29-1|TRBJ2-5|NA|NA
CSVEVWAGHGETQYF
TGCAGCGTTGAAGTCTGGGCAGGGCACGGAGAGACCCAGTACTTC
>TRBV4-1|TRBJ1-5|NA|few
CASSRLSHGVSNQPQHF
TGCGCCAGCAGCCGTTTAAGTCACGGGGTGAGCAATCAGCCCCAGCATTTT
>TRBV5-6|TRBJ2-7|NA|once
CASSKNYEQYF
TGTGCCAGCAGCAAAAACTACGAGCAGTACTTC
>TRBV27|TRBJ2-7|TRBD1|NA
CASSFGDSNNYEQYF
TGTGCCAGCAGTTTTGGGGACAGTAACAACTACGAGCAGTACTTC
>TRBV5-4|TRBJ1-1|NA|NA
CASSPGEMNTEAFF
TGTGCCAGCAGCCCAGGAGAGATGAACACTGAAGCTTTCTTT
>TRBV19|TRBJ2-7|TRBD2|NA
CATSPGLAYEQYF
TGTGCCACCTCCCCGGGACTAGCTTACGAGCAGTACTTC
>TRBV10-1|TRBJ1-1|NA|medium-sized
CASSEGNTEAFF
TGCGCCAGCAGTGAGGGGAACACTGAAGCTTTCTTT
>TRBV30|TRBJ1-2|NA|few
CAWSGQTTYGYTF
TGTGCCTGGAGTGGACAGACAACCTATGGCTACACCTTC
>TRBV21-1|TRBJ1-1|NA|NA
CASPCHKTPTGKTEAFF
TGTGCCAGCCCCTGCCACAAAACCCCGACAGGGAAGACTGAAGCTTTCTTT
>TRBV20-1|TRBJ2-5|NA|few
CSASLLETQYF
TGCAGTGCTAGTTTGCTCGAGACCCAGTACTTC
>TRBV4-2|TRBJ1-5|TRBD1|NA
CASSQDSGTGGQPQHF
TGTGCCAGCAGCCAAGATTCGGGGACAGGGGGTCAGCCCCAGCATTTT
>TRBV20-1|TRBJ1-2|NA|NA
CSASTGRGYTF
TGCAGTGCGTCGACAGGACGTGGCTACACCTTC
>TRBV15|TRBJ2-7|NA|NA
CATSRDWLDEQYF
TGTGCCACCAGCAGAGATTGGTTGGACGAGCAGTACTTC
>TRBV5-1|TRBJ2-7|TRBD2|NA
CASSWTGGETYEQYF
TGCGCCAGCAGCTGGACCGGGGGGGAGACCTACGAGCAGTACTTC
>TRBV2|TRBJ1-5|NA|NA
CASSVGAGLGPPQHF
TGTGCCAGCAGTGTGGGGGCCGGCCTTGGTCCGCCCCAGCATTTT
>TRBV7-8|TRBJ1-3|NA|NA
CASSLKASPSGNTIYF
TGTGCCAGCAGCCTCAAGGCGTCCCCCTCTGGAAACACCATATATTTT